The 7 T cell receptor beta chains below all came from one sample that was sequenced in a study of blood T cell repertoires in COVID-19. Sequenced by immunoSEQ multiplex PCR; TCRdb stores in-frame clones only, minus some. The sample lists 250,000 or so clones; about 85% were seen once. The sequenced sample consisted of PBMCs or T cells enriched from blood (not recorded which). Receptors were obtained from a woman in her fifties or sixties who had been exposed to COVID-19.

The V and J genes are TRBV28 and TRBJ1-2; 7 nucleotides line up with TRBD1. From germline, CDR1 is MDHEN and CDR2 SYDVKM. The CDR3 runs 14 residues. V lost 6 bases, J lost 6 bases, and 10 bases stayed unmatched. CDR3 residues: CASRQWNRGDGYTF. The CDR3 coding sequence is TGTGCCAGCAGGCAGTGGAACAGGGGAGATGGCTACACCTTC.

This chain links TRBV19 with TRBJ2-1, with 11 bases fitting TRBD2. V gave up 8 bases and J gave up 0 bases; unmatched junction bases: 12. The CDR3 sequence is 18 residues long. The germline CDR1 and CDR2 sequences are LNHDA and SQIVND (reference sequence). CDR3 region: CASAGFSGGGSSYNEQFF. In DNA, the CDR3 is TGTGCCAGTGCCGGTTTTAGCGGGGGGGGTAGCTCCTACAATGAGCAGTTCTTC.

The chain carries TRBV7-8 and TRBJ2-3, with 11 bases lining up with TRBD1. Germline trimming cut 4 bases from V and 6 bases from J; bases unmatched to any gene: 3. The germline CDR1 and CDR2 sequences are SGHVS and FQNEAQ. The CDR3 has 14 amino acids. The CDR3 loop reads CASSWGQGVDTQYF. CDR3 DNA sequence: TGTGCCAGCAGCTGGGGACAGGGGGTCGATACGCAGTATTTT.

The chain recombines TRBV2 with TRBJ2-7, with 7 bases that match TRBD1. V gave up 4 bases and J gave up 7 bases; unmatched junction bases: 13. The CDR3 consists of 15 residues. CDR1 SNHLY and CDR2 FYNNEI come from the germline V gene. CDR3 region: CASSVIGDSYSEQYF. The CDR3 region has the DNA TGTGCCAGCAGTGTGATAGGGGACAGTTACTCTGAGCAGTACTTC.

V and J are TRBV7-2 and TRBJ2-7; 7 bases align to TRBD1. V lost 6 bases to trimming and J lost 0 bases; unmatched junction nucleotides: 8. CDR3 length: 15 amino acids. The germline gives CDR1 SGHTA, CDR2 FQGNSA. CDR3 nucleotides: TGTGCCAGCAGTACGGACAGGCCGAGCTCCTACGAGCAGTACTTC. As protein: CASSTDRPSSYEQYF.

The V and J genes are TRBV5-4 and TRBJ2-4; 7 nucleotides align to TRBD1. CDR1 is SGHNT, CDR2 YYREEE, per germline (reference sequence). The CDR3 extends over 18 amino acids. V dropped 0 bases and J dropped 1; count of bases not matched to a gene: 10. The CDR3 sequence is CASSLEGTVLIAKNIQYF. The DNA for the CDR3 is TGTGCCAGCAGCTTGGAGGGGACAGTCCTAATTGCCAAAAACATTCAGTACTTC.

This chain joins TRBV18 and TRBJ1-2, with TRBD1 as a possible D gene (5 bases). Per germline, CDR1 KGHSH and CDR2 LQKENI. The CDR3 spans 15 residues. The V gene lost 3 bases and the J gene lost 8 bases, with 19 bases spanning the gap. In nucleotides, the CDR3 is TGTGCCAGCTCACCGGTCCGCACGGGGGAGAAAGGCTACACCTTC. Its protein is CASSPVRTGEKGYTF. Together with reference TRBV18 and TRBJ1-2, the CDR3 gives the full variable domain: NAGVMQNPRHLVRRRGQEARLRCSPMKGHSHVYWYRQLPEEGLKFMVYLQKENIIDESGMPKERFSAEFPKEGPSILRIQQVVRGDSAAYFCASSPVRTGEKGYTFGSGTRLTVV.